This T cell receptor (beta chain) was documented in a study of blood T cell repertoires in COVID-19. Trimming stripped 6 bases from V and 0 bases from J, with 11 bases between. Per the germline V gene, CDR1 is SNHLY and CDR2 is FYNNEI. The CDR3 sequence is 14 residues long. Original analysis: Reference gene primer amplification gave nucleated cell count estimates. TCRdb keeps only in-frame clones here, not all; method: immunoSEQ multiplex PCR. Clone size and the V and J calls come from that table; the DNA yielded D and trimming. The table lists around 300,000 clones, around 90% of them singletons. Which cohort a participant joined came from the clinical history participants gave. Cohort 3 recovered donors had two negative PCRs, clearance, or symptom resolution.

The sequenced material came from PBMCs or T cells enriched from blood (not recorded which). This sequence was found in a man aged 25 to 40 who had recovered from COVID-19. The rearrangement joins TRBV2 to TRBJ1-1; D gene uncertain. CDR3 sequence (DNA): TGTGCCAGCAGCCAAGTCCCTATGAACACTGAAGCTTTCTTT. This translates into CASSQVPMNTEAFF.